The text below deals with one T cell receptor beta chain. Generated by immunoSEQ multiplex PCR, the TCRdb table keeps only in-frame clones and is missing some. The table has tens of thousands of clones, around 83% seen once; the top ten hold around an eighth. CDR1 and CDR2 from the germline V gene are LGHDT and YNNKEL (reference sequence). The V and J ends lost 4 bases and 1 base, in that order; junction bases with no gene match: 2. The length of the CDR3 is 14 residues. The data are from a study of blood T cell repertoires in COVID-19. The sequenced sample consisted of peripheral blood. The receptor comes from a human donor with acute or convalescent COVID-19. The donor label of this sample is uncertain. The chain has TRBV3-1 (or the pseudogene TRBV3-2) and TRBJ1-1, with 8 bases aligning to TRBD1. The CDR3 DNA reads as TGTGCCAGCAGCCTTGGGACAGGGAACACTGAAGCTTTCTTT. Protein product: CASSLGTGNTEAFF.